This T cell receptor beta chain is from a study of vaccination and CD4 T cells after COVID-19. Study in general: In the convalescent group, nasal swab PCR was SARS-CoV-2 positive; roughly nine cases were mild and one severe. Ranging from 14 to 241, the interval between dose two and post-vaccine sampling had a median of about 72 days.

Trimming cost V 3 bases and J 0 bases, with 7 bases left between them. The CDR3 loop spans 14 amino acids. Germline V gene data show CDR1 as LNHDA and CDR2 as SQIVND (reference sequence). Details on this clonotype: Its antigen is not identified.

The Oncomine TCR Beta short-read assay was what sequenced the DNA obtained from cultured CD4+ T cells. Using its own MiXCR run on the PCR reads, TCRdb lists one record per CDR3 protein. The sample includes over 10,000 distinct CDR3 sequences, roughly 52% of them seen just once. The treatment was: approximately 10-day PBMC culture with coronavirus spike peptide pools or control peptides (ViraFEST assay). PCR positivity dates ran from March to December 2020, preceding US Alpha, Beta and Delta variants. Scientists separated out CD4+ T cells through negative selection following 10 days in culture. V and J are TRBV19 and TRBJ2-3; a weak D match, TRBD2 (5 bases). The sequence was obtained from a human donor who had recovered from COVID-19. Sequencing was carried out using CD4+ T cells from blood, cultured in vitro. The CDR3, as DNA: TGTGCCAGTAGTATTCGGACTAGCACAGATACGCAGTATTTT. Translated: CASSIRTSTDTQYF. The complete variable domain, with remaining parts taken from reference TRBV19 and TRBJ2-3, reads DGGITQSPKYLFRKEGQNVTLSCEQNLNHDAMYWYRQDPGQGLRLIYYSQIVNDFQKGDIAEGYSVSREKKESFPLTVTSAQKNPTAFYLCASSIRTSTDTQYFGPGTRLTVL.